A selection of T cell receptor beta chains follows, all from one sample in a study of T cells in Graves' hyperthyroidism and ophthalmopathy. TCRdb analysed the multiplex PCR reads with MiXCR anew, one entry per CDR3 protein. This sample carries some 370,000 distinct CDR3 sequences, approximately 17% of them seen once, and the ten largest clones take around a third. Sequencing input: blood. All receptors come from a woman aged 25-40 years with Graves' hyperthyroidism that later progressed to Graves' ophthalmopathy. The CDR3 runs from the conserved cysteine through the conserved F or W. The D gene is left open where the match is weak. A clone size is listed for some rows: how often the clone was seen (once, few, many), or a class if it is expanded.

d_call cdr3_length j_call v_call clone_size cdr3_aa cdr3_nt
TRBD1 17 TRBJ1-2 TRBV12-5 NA CASGLVQGARPNYGYTF TGTGCTAGTGGTTTGGTACAGGGGGCTCGCCCTAACTATGGCTACACCTTC
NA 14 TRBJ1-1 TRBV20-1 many CSARFGNQDTEAFF TGCAGTGCTAGGTTTGGGAATCAGGACACTGAAGCTTTCTTT
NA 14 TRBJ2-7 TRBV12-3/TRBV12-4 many CASSSKRGPYEQYF TGTGCCAGCAGTTCGAAACGGGGTCCCTACGAGCAGTACTTC
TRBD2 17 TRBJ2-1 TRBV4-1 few CASSSWTSGSRRNEQFF TGCGCCAGCAGCTCCTGGACTAGCGGGAGCCGAAGGAATGAGCAGTTCTTC
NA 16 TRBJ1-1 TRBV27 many CASSSPFVRGNTEAFF TGTGCCAGCAGTTCCCCTTTCGTGCGGGGGAACACTGAAGCTTTCTTT
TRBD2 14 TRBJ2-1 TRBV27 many CASGPSGRYNEQFF TGTGCCAGCGGGCCGAGCGGGAGGTACAATGAGCAGTTCTTC
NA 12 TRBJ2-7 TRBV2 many CASSVVEYEQYF TGTGCCAGCAGTGTGGTGGAATACGAGCAGTACTTC
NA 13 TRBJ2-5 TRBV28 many CASRVAAQETQYF TGTGCCAGCAGGGTTGCGGCACAAGAGACCCAGTACTTC
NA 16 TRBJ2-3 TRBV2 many CASSENTTPSTDTQYF TGTGCCAGCAGTGAAAATACTACACCTAGCACAGATACGCAGTATTTT
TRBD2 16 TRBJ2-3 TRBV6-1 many CASSKLSGRGTDTQYF TGTGCCAGCAGTAAATTAAGCGGGAGGGGCACAGATACGCAGTATTTT
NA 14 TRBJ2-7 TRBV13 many CASSIRDSSYEQYF TGTGCCAGCAGCATCCGAGACAGTTCCTACGAGCAGTACTTC
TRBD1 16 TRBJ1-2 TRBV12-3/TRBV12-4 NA CVSSLAGTAVYYGYTF TGTGTCAGCAGTTTAGCCGGGACAGCGGTTTACTATGGCTACACCTTC
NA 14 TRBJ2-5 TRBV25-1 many CASSEFRSQETQYF TGTGCCAGCAGTGAATTCCGCAGCCAAGAGACCCAGTACTTC
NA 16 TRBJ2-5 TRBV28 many CASRPPGPRGQETQYF TGTGCCAGCAGGCCTCCGGGACCTAGGGGCCAAGAGACCCAGTACTTC
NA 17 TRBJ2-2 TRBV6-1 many CASSNPPTRSNTGELFF TGTGCCAGCAGTAACCCTCCCACCAGGTCGAACACCGGGGAGCTGTTTTTT
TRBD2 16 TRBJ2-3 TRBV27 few CASSPPAGGLTDTQYF TGTGCCAGCAGTCCCCCAGCGGGAGGGCTCACAGATACGCAGTATTTT
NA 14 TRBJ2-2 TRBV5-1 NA CASSLAQGPGELFF TGCGCCAGCAGCTTGGCACAGGGTCCCGGGGAGCTGTTTTTT
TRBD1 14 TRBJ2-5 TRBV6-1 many CASSDLGQGETQYF TGTGCCAGCAGTGACTTGGGACAGGGAGAGACCCAGTACTTC
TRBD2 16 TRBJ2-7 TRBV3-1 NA CASSRLLAGGPYEQYF TGTGCCAGCAGCCGATTACTAGCGGGGGGTCCCTACGAGCAGTACTTC
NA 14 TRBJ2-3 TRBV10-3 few CAISEWDSTDTQYF TGTGCCATCAGTGAGTGGGACTCCACAGATACGCAGTATTTT
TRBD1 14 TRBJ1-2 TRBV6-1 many CASSKDRGRYGYTF TGTGCCAGCAGCAAGGACAGGGGAAGATATGGCTACACCTTC
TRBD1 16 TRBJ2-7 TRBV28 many CASSLHGTGGSYEQYF TGTGCCAGCAGTCTCCACGGGACAGGGGGCTCCTACGAGCAGTACTTC
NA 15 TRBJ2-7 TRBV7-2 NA CASSLWDAILYEQYF TGTGCCAGCAGCTTATGGGACGCAATCCTCTACGAGCAGTACTTC
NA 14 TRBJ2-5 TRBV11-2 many CASSLALGSETQYF TGTGCCAGCAGCTTAGCGTTGGGTTCCGAGACCCAGTACTTC
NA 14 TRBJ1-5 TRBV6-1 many CASSRTVFNQPQHF TGTGCCAGCAGTCGGACAGTATTTAATCAGCCCCAGCATTTT
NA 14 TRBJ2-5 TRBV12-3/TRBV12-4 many CASSAVGTQETQYF TGTGCCAGCAGTGCCGTCGGGACTCAAGAGACCCAGTACTTC
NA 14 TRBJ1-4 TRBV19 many CASNIRTEEEKLFF TGTGCCAGTAATATTCGGACGGAGGAGGAAAAACTGTTTTTT
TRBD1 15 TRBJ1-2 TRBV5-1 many CASSPGTGIEYGYTF TGCGCCAGCAGCCCCGGGACAGGCATAGAGTATGGCTACACCTTC
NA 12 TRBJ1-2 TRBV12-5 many CASGLTGLGYTF TGTGCTAGTGGTTTGACAGGGCTTGGCTACACCTTC
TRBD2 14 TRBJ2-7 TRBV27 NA CASSPRLASYEQYF TGTGCCAGCAGTCCCAGACTAGCCTCCTACGAGCAGTACTTC
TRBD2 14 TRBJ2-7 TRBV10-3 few CAISAGGGNYEQYF TGTGCCATCAGTGCGGGGGGGGGAAACTACGAGCAGTACTTC
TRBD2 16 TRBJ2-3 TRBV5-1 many CASSFRTSGQMDTQYF TGCGCCAGCAGCTTCAGGACTAGCGGCCAAATGGATACGCAGTATTTT
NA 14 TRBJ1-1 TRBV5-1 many CASSLGTWRTEAFF TGCGCCAGCAGCTTGGGGACCTGGAGGACTGAAGCTTTCTTT
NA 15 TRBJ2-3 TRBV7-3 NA CASSLTGFGTDTQYF TGTGCCAGCAGCTTAACTGGGTTTGGTACAGATACGCAGTATTTT
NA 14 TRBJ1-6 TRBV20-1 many CSASPGSGNSPLHF TGCAGTGCTAGCCCCGGGTCCGGGAATTCACCCCTCCACTTT
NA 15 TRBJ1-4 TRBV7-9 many CASSLYGTGNEKLFF TGTGCCAGCAGCTTATATGGGACGGGTAATGAAAAACTGTTTTTT
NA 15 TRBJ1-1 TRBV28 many CASSQINYPNTEAFF TGTGCCAGCAGCCAGATCAATTACCCGAACACTGAAGCTTTCTTT
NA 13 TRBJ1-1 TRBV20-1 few CSAREGAGTEAFF TGCAGTGCTAGAGAGGGGGCGGGCACTGAAGCTTTCTTT
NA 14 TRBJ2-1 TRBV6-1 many CASSDLGGYNEQFF TGTGCCAGCAGTGATTTGGGGGGCTACAATGAGCAGTTCTTC
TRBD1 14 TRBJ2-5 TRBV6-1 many CANSEGQGFETQYF TGTGCCAATAGTGAGGGACAGGGGTTTGAGACCCAGTACTTC
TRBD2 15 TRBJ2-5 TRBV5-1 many CASSLGTSVGETQYF TGCGCCAGCAGCTTGGGGACTAGCGTTGGGGAGACCCAGTACTTC
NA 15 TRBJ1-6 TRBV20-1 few CSATGALTYNSPLHF TGCAGTGCTACAGGAGCCCTTACCTATAATTCACCCCTCCACTTT
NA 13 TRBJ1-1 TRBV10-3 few CAIREQDNTEAFF TGTGCCATCAGGGAACAGGATAACACTGAAGCTTTCTTT